This T cell receptor (beta chain) stems from a study of T cells in localized non-small cell lung cancer. General study points: The appearance of a median approximately 55 of the top 100 tumor clones was seen in adjacent lung. A raised T cell density in blood coincided with lengthier overall survival. Uninvolved neighboring lung showed the greatest T cell clonality, exceeding tumor. Sequencing involved a lone tumor region, leaving heterogeneity possible.

Using immunoSEQ multiplex PCR, the repertoire was profiled, and TCRdb retains in-frame clones only, with some absent. Of thousands of clones listed, 25% to 35% are singletons. The germline V gene has CDR1 SGHNT and CDR2 YENEEA. The CDR3 has 15 residues. V was trimmed by 5 bases and J by 0 bases, leaving 14 bases between them. Worth noting for this clone: As yet, its antigen is unknown.

The sample here was lung tumor tissue, taken before any cancer treatment. The V gene is TRBV11-3, the J gene TRBJ2-7, with D tentatively TRBD1 or TRBD2 (7 bases each). This TCR was sampled from a woman aged 35-75 years with stage III lung adenocarcinoma. The CDR3 bases are TGTGCCAGCAGCCGTTCAGGGGGGGCCTCCTACGAGCAGTACTTC. Translation: CASSRSGGASYEQYF.